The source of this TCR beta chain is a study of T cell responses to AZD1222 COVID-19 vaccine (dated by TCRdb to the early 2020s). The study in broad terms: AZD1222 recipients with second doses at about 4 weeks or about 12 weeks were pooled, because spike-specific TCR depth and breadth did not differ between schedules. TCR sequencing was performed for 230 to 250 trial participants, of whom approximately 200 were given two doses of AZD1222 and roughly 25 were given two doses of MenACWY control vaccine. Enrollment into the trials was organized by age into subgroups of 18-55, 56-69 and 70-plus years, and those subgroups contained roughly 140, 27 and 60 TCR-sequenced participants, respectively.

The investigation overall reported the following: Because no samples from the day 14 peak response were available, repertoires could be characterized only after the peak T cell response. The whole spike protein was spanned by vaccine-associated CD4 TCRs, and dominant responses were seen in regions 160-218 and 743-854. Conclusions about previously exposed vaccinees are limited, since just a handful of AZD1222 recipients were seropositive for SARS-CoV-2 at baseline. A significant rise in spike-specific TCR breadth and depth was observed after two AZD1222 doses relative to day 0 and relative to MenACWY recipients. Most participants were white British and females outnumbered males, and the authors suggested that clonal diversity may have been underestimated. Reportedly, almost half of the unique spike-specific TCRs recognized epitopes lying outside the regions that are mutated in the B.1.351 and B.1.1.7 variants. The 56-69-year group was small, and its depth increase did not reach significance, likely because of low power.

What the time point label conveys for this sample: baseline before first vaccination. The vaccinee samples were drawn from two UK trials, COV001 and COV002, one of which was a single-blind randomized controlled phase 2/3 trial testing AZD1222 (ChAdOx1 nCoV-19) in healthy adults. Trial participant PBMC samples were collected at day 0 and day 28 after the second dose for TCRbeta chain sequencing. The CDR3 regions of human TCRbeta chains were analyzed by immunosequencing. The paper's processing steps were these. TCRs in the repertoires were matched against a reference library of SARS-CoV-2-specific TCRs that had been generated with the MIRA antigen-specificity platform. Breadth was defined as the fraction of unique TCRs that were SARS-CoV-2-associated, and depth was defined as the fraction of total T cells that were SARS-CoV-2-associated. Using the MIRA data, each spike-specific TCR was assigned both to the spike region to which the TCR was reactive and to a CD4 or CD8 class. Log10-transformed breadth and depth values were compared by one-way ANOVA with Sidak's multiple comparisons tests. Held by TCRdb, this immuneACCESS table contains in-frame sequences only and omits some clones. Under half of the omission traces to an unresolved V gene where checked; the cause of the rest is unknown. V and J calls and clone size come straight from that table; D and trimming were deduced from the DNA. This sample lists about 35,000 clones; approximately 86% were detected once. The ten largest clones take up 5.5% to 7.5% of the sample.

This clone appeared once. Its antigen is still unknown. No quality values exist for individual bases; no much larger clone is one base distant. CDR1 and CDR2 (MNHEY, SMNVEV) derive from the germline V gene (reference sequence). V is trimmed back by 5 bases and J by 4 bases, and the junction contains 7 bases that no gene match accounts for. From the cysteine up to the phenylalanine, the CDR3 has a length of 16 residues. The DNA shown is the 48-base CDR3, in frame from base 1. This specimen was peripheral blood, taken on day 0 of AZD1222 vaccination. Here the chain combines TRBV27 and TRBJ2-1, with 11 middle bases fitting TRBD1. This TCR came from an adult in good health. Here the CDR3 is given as CASSPIGTGGYNEQFF. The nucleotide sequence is TGTGCCAGCAGTCCCATAGGGACAGGGGGATACAATGAGCAGTTCTTC.